The rows below give T cell receptor beta chains drawn from one sample of a study of control samples from healthy donors and cancer patients. The assay was immunoSEQ multiplex PCR, and TCRdb's table has in-frame clones only and misses some. The profile shows over 200,000 clones, 82% of them singletons. The sequencing input was PBMCs. These receptor sequences come from a woman aged 60-70 years with lung cancer. The CDR3 runs from the conserved cysteine through the conserved F or W. A D gene is named only where the DNA matches it firmly. Some rows have no size entry. The others give once, few or many, or a class for an expanded clone.

d_gene: -
v_gene: TRBV12-1
abundance: -
j_gene: TRBJ1-1
CDR3aa: CASSARQGYTEAFF
CDR3nt: TGTGCCAGCAGCGCCCGACAGGGTTACACTGAAGCTTTCTTT

d_gene: TRBD2
v_gene: TRBV24-1
abundance: few
j_gene: TRBJ2-7
CDR3aa: CATSEAAGGSDEQYF
CDR3nt: TGTGCCACCAGTGAAGCAGCGGGAGGTAGCGACGAGCAGTACTTC

d_gene: -
v_gene: TRBV5-1
abundance: -
j_gene: TRBJ2-7
CDR3aa: CASSSTPASQGYEQYF
CDR3nt: TGCGCCAGCAGCTCAACCCCGGCCTCCCAGGGCTACGAGCAGTACTTC

d_gene: TRBD1
v_gene: TRBV7-3
abundance: -
j_gene: TRBJ1-1
CDR3aa: CASSLRQGTNTEAFF
CDR3nt: TGTGCCAGCAGCCTCCGACAGGGGACGAACACTGAAGCTTTCTTT

d_gene: TRBD2
v_gene: TRBV5-1
abundance: -
j_gene: TRBJ2-3
CDR3aa: CASSSEGLAGVLDTQYF
CDR3nt: TGCGCCAGCAGCTCGGAGGGACTAGCGGGAGTTTTAGATACGCAGTATTTT

d_gene: -
v_gene: TRBV9
abundance: -
j_gene: TRBJ2-5
CDR3aa: CASSVRPRETQYF
CDR3nt: TGTGCCAGCAGCGTGAGGCCGCGAGAGACCCAGTACTTC

d_gene: -
v_gene: TRBV6-5
abundance: -
j_gene: TRBJ2-1
CDR3aa: CASSYMDVQFF
CDR3nt: TGTGCCAGCAGTTATATGGATGTGCAGTTCTTC

d_gene: TRBD1
v_gene: TRBV2
abundance: once
j_gene: TRBJ1-5
CDR3aa: CASSERQGRKPQHF
CDR3nt: TGTGCCAGCAGTGAAAGACAGGGTAGGAAGCCCCAGCATTTT

d_gene: TRBD2
v_gene: TRBV11-2
abundance: many
j_gene: TRBJ2-5
CDR3aa: CASSLGAGNQETQYF
CDR3nt: TGTGCCAGCAGCCTCGGAGCGGGGAATCAAGAGACCCAGTACTTC

d_gene: TRBD1
v_gene: TRBV5-1
abundance: -
j_gene: TRBJ1-6
CDR3aa: CASSSNPGQRGSPLHF
CDR3nt: TGCGCCAGCAGCTCCAACCCGGGACAGCGCGGCTCACCCCTCCACTTT

d_gene: TRBD1
v_gene: TRBV25-1
abundance: -
j_gene: TRBJ1-1
CDR3aa: CASSVRQGHQGTEAFF
CDR3nt: TGTGCCAGCAGTGTAAGACAGGGACACCAAGGCACTGAAGCTTTCTTT

d_gene: TRBD1
v_gene: TRBV5-1
abundance: -
j_gene: TRBJ2-3
CDR3aa: CASSLASGTGRADTQYF
CDR3nt: TGCGCCAGCAGCTTGGCCTCCGGGACAGGGAGGGCAGATACGCAGTATTTT

d_gene: -
v_gene: TRBV7-3
abundance: -
j_gene: TRBJ2-2
CDR3aa: CASSRQTNTGELFF
CDR3nt: TGTGCCAGCAGCAGACAGACGAACACCGGGGAGCTGTTTTTT

d_gene: -
v_gene: TRBV5-1
abundance: -
j_gene: TRBJ1-2
CDR3aa: CASRLQDSYGYTF
CDR3nt: TGCGCCAGCAGGCTACAGGATTCCTATGGCTACACCTTC

d_gene: -
v_gene: TRBV21-1
abundance: -
j_gene: TRBJ2-6
CDR3aa: CASRTGPPESGANVLTF
CDR3nt: TGTGCCAGCAGGACGGGACCCCCGGAATCTGGGGCCAACGTCCTGACTTTC

d_gene: -
v_gene: TRBV30
abundance: -
j_gene: TRBJ2-7
CDR3aa: CAWSPGSDEQYF
CDR3nt: TGTGCCTGGAGTCCAGGGTCGGACGAGCAGTACTTC

d_gene: -
v_gene: TRBV9
abundance: -
j_gene: TRBJ1-6
CDR3aa: CASSERGGGGSPLHF
CDR3nt: TGTGCCAGCAGCGAGAGAGGGGGGGGCGGTTCACCCCTCCACTTT

d_gene: -
v_gene: TRBV5-6
abundance: -
j_gene: TRBJ2-5
CDR3aa: CASSLRGIGPETQYF
CDR3nt: TGTGCCAGCAGCCTCCGAGGAATTGGGCCGGAGACCCAGTACTTC

d_gene: TRBD1
v_gene: TRBV18
abundance: -
j_gene: TRBJ2-2
CDR3aa: CASSPPGTGPNTGELFF
CDR3nt: TGTGCCAGCTCACCCCCCGGGACAGGGCCAAACACCGGGGAGCTGTTTTTT

d_gene: -
v_gene: TRBV19
abundance: once
j_gene: TRBJ1-2
CDR3aa: CASSLSWDTSIYGYTF
CDR3nt: TGTGCCAGTAGCCTCTCCTGGGACACTTCTATCTATGGCTACACCTTC

d_gene: -
v_gene: TRBV11-3
abundance: -
j_gene: TRBJ2-5
CDR3aa: CASSIRGQETQYF
CDR3nt: TGTGCCAGCAGCATCAGGGGACAAGAGACCCAGTACTTC

d_gene: TRBD1
v_gene: TRBV13
abundance: many
j_gene: TRBJ2-1
CDR3aa: CASSDRGKDNEQFF
CDR3nt: TGTGCCAGCAGCGACAGGGGCAAGGACAATGAGCAGTTCTTC

d_gene: TRBD2
v_gene: TRBV5-1
abundance: -
j_gene: TRBJ2-7
CDR3aa: CASSLQLAGEGEQYF
CDR3nt: TGCGCCAGCAGCTTGCAGCTAGCGGGAGAGGGCGAGCAGTACTTC

d_gene: TRBD2
v_gene: TRBV5-1
abundance: -
j_gene: TRBJ2-2
CDR3aa: CASSLVDWLADTGELFF
CDR3nt: TGCGCCAGCAGCTTGGTTGATTGGCTAGCGGACACCGGGGAGCTGTTTTTT

d_gene: -
v_gene: TRBV19
abundance: -
j_gene: TRBJ1-4
CDR3aa: CASRPMELGEKLFF
CDR3nt: TGTGCCAGTAGGCCGATGGAGTTGGGCGAAAAACTGTTTTTT

d_gene: TRBD1
v_gene: TRBV19
abundance: -
j_gene: TRBJ1-2
CDR3aa: CASYTGGNAYGYTF
CDR3nt: TGTGCCAGTTATACAGGGGGCAATGCCTATGGCTACACCTTC

d_gene: -
v_gene: TRBV5-5
abundance: -
j_gene: TRBJ2-2
CDR3aa: CASSLAGEGGELFF
CDR3nt: TGTGCCAGCAGCTTGGCCGGAGAGGGAGGGGAGCTGTTTTTT

d_gene: -
v_gene: TRBV13
abundance: -
j_gene: TRBJ2-7
CDR3aa: CASSKEATYEQYF
CDR3nt: TGTGCCAGCAGCAAGGAGGCGACCTACGAGCAGTACTTC

d_gene: TRBD1
v_gene: TRBV3-1/TRBV3-2
abundance: -
j_gene: TRBJ2-1
CDR3aa: CASSPGQFYNEQFF
CDR3nt: TGTGCCAGCAGCCCGGGACAGTTCTACAATGAGCAGTTCTTC

d_gene: -
v_gene: TRBV5-6
abundance: once
j_gene: TRBJ2-2
CDR3aa: CASSLLKGANTGELFF
CDR3nt: TGTGCCAGCAGCTTGTTAAAGGGGGCGAACACCGGGGAGCTGTTTTTT

d_gene: -
v_gene: TRBV30
abundance: -
j_gene: TRBJ1-5
CDR3aa: CAWSVAGPSNQPQHF
CDR3nt: TGTGCCTGGAGTGTGGCAGGGCCAAGCAATCAGCCCCAGCATTTT

d_gene: -
v_gene: TRBV5-1
abundance: -
j_gene: TRBJ2-7
CDR3aa: CASSTTLPYGEQYF
CDR3nt: TGCGCCAGCAGCACCACATTACCCTATGGGGAGCAGTACTTC

d_gene: -
v_gene: TRBV5-1
abundance: -
j_gene: TRBJ2-1
CDR3aa: CASSLGSGEQFF
CDR3nt: TGCGCCAGCAGCTTAGGTAGTGGTGAGCAGTTCTTC

d_gene: TRBD1
v_gene: TRBV5-4
abundance: -
j_gene: TRBJ2-2
CDR3aa: CASSYRTGNTGELFF
CDR3nt: TGTGCCAGCAGCTATCGGACAGGAAACACCGGGGAGCTGTTTTTT

d_gene: -
v_gene: TRBV7-9
abundance: -
j_gene: TRBJ1-4
CDR3aa: CASSLGPLGYEKLFF
CDR3nt: TGTGCCAGCAGCTTAGGCCCACTAGGCTACGAAAAACTGTTTTTT

d_gene: -
v_gene: TRBV5-1
abundance: -
j_gene: TRBJ1-5
CDR3aa: CASRGENWAEPQHF
CDR3nt: TGCGCCAGCAGGGGTGAGAATTGGGCGGAGCCCCAGCATTTT

d_gene: -
v_gene: TRBV6-1
abundance: -
j_gene: TRBJ1-1
CDR3aa: CASSEADGRHTEAFF
CDR3nt: TGTGCCAGCAGTGAAGCAGACGGGCGGCACACTGAAGCTTTCTTT

d_gene: -
v_gene: TRBV28
abundance: -
j_gene: TRBJ1-2
CDR3aa: CASGKSGLTGNYGYTF
CDR3nt: TGTGCCAGCGGGAAGAGTGGGTTAACAGGGAACTATGGCTACACCTTC

d_gene: TRBD2
v_gene: TRBV5-5
abundance: -
j_gene: TRBJ2-2
CDR3aa: CASSRRGVSTGELFF
CDR3nt: TGTGCCAGCAGCCGGCGGGGGGTCAGCACCGGGGAGCTGTTTTTT

d_gene: TRBD2
v_gene: TRBV2
abundance: -
j_gene: TRBJ2-5
CDR3aa: CASSGTSGSETQYF
CDR3nt: TGTGCCAGCAGTGGGACTAGCGGTAGTGAGACCCAGTACTTC

d_gene: -
v_gene: TRBV9
abundance: -
j_gene: TRBJ2-3
CDR3aa: CASSPSPLTDTQYF
CDR3nt: TGTGCCAGCAGCCCCTCCCCCCTCACAGATACGCAGTATTTT

d_gene: -
v_gene: TRBV4-1
abundance: -
j_gene: TRBJ1-3
CDR3aa: CASRPTGHGNTIYF
CDR3nt: TGCGCCAGCAGGCCCACAGGGCACGGAAACACCATATATTTT

d_gene: -
v_gene: TRBV21-1
abundance: -
j_gene: TRBJ2-5
CDR3aa: CASSKGGTGANLQETQYF
CDR3nt: TGTGCCAGCAGCAAAGGGGGGACGGGGGCTAACCTACAAGAGACCCAGTACTTC

d_gene: -
v_gene: TRBV18
abundance: -
j_gene: TRBJ2-5
CDR3aa: CASSPPGTQYF
CDR3nt: TGTGCCAGCTCACCACCGGGGACCCAGTACTTC

d_gene: -
v_gene: TRBV11-2
abundance: -
j_gene: TRBJ1-1
CDR3aa: CASSLGSGAFF
CDR3nt: TGTGCCAGCAGCTTGGGCTCAGGGGCTTTCTTT

d_gene: TRBD2
v_gene: TRBV5-5
abundance: -
j_gene: TRBJ2-3
CDR3aa: CASSLAGGSTDTQYF
CDR3nt: TGTGCCAGCAGCTTGGCGGGGGGGAGCACAGATACGCAGTATTTT

d_gene: -
v_gene: TRBV12-3/TRBV12-4
abundance: -
j_gene: TRBJ1-1
CDR3aa: CASSFIARTEAFF
CDR3nt: TGTGCCAGCAGTTTTATTGCGCGAACTGAAGCTTTCTTT

d_gene: -
v_gene: TRBV30
abundance: -
j_gene: TRBJ1-3
CDR3aa: CAWSNGGADTIYF
CDR3nt: TGTGCCTGGAGTAACGGGGGCGCGGACACCATATATTTT

d_gene: -
v_gene: TRBV5-1
abundance: -
j_gene: TRBJ2-5
CDR3aa: CASSPHSNRETQYF
CDR3nt: TGCGCCAGCAGCCCCCATAGCAATCGAGAGACCCAGTACTTC

d_gene: -
v_gene: TRBV6-6
abundance: -
j_gene: TRBJ1-3
CDR3aa: CASTRGGARNTIYF
CDR3nt: TGTGCCAGCACCCGCGGGGGGGCGAGGAACACCATATATTTT

d_gene: TRBD1
v_gene: TRBV13
abundance: -
j_gene: TRBJ1-3
CDR3aa: CASSLWGQGTNTIYF
CDR3nt: TGTGCCAGCAGCTTATGGGGACAGGGGACAAACACCATATATTTT

d_gene: TRBD1
v_gene: TRBV10-3
abundance: -
j_gene: TRBJ1-6
CDR3aa: CAIGDRGVYSPLHF
CDR3nt: TGTGCCATCGGAGACAGGGGGGTTTATTCACCCCTCCACTTT

d_gene: -
v_gene: TRBV5-5
abundance: -
j_gene: TRBJ2-6
CDR3aa: CASSLQGWSGANVLTF
CDR3nt: TGTGCCAGCAGCTTACAGGGATGGTCTGGGGCCAACGTCCTGACTTTC

d_gene: -
v_gene: TRBV14
abundance: -
j_gene: TRBJ2-1
CDR3aa: CASSQGATDYNEQFF
CDR3nt: TGTGCCAGCAGCCAAGGGGCTACCGACTACAATGAGCAGTTCTTC

d_gene: TRBD2
v_gene: TRBV11-2
abundance: -
j_gene: TRBJ2-7
CDR3aa: CASSLSAGGGPFSYEQYF
CDR3nt: TGTGCCAGCAGCTTATCGGCGGGGGGGGGCCCCTTCTCCTACGAGCAGTACTTC

d_gene: -
v_gene: TRBV7-2
abundance: -
j_gene: TRBJ1-6
CDR3aa: CASSSPVALHF
CDR3nt: TGTGCCAGCAGCTCCCCCGTGGCCCTCCACTTT